What follows is one T cell receptor beta chain and its context. There is no known antigen for this receptor. Base quality data are lacking; no much larger clone is found one base away. TCRbeta CDR3 regions were amplified from genomic DNA by means of the immunoSEQ Assay, a bias-controlled multiplex PCR. The paper's data handling went like this. The number of nucleated cells in each sample was estimated from the amplification of reference gene primers within the assay. Sequence reads were collapsed and filtered to measure the absolute abundance of every unique TCRbeta CDR3 rearrangement. For each sample, productive Simpson clonality was calculated by taking the square root of Simpson's diversity index across productive rearrangements. Drawn from immuneACCESS, this table holds only the in-frame rearrangements with V and J called that TCRdb kept. Clones are partly lost; checked studies trace under half to an unresolved V gene and leave the rest unexplained. V and J calls and clone size are given by that table; D and trimming were obtained from the DNA. In all, the sample holds about 150,000 clones, and approximately 83% of those were seen once. The ten largest make up 3% of the sample.

The sample is drawn from a study of blood T cell repertoires in COVID-19 (dated by TCRdb to the early 2020s). General notes on the study: Samples from collaborators originated in the United States, Italy and Spain and spanned both the acute and convalescent phases of COVID-19. The material from the prospective study consisted of cDNA or gDNA derived from T cells, B-cell-depleted T cells, or PBMCs. Subjects who had been exposed to COVID-19, were actively infected with it, or had recovered from it provided the deeply sampled blood TCRbeta repertoires that made up the dataset. The repertoires were made available in a free public database intended to serve as a resource for research on the immune response to SARS-CoV-2. Samples came from the ongoing ImmuneRACE study (first 160 participants) plus 1,254 subjects from 6 global collaborators. The sample metadata nearly always contained a de-identified subject ID, COVID-19 status, age in years and sex. Where HLA class I and class II types were available, the types were taken from metadata supplied by the sample provider, not from assay-based typing. What the research found in general, with its limitations: Clinical and demographic metadata were provided uncurated, with the amount varying by source and participant.

The germline V gene provides CDR1 SGHTA and CDR2 FQGNSA. The CDR3 spans 16 residues, from the cysteine through the phenylalanine. The CDR3 DNA has 48 bases and is translated from base 1. The junction shows trimming of 5 bases on V and 1 base on J, and the gene matches do not reach 7 bases of it. Each collaborating institution followed its own protocols to collect whole blood in K2EDTA tubes. For TCRbeta analysis, collaborators shipped samples in one of three forms: frozen whole blood, isolated PBMCs, or DNA extracted from either of those sample types. Recombination linked TRBV7-2 to TRBJ2-5; TRBD2 fits 10 bases in the junction. This receptor was taken from a woman of 80 years or more with acute or convalescent COVID-19. The sample consisted of peripheral blood. CDR3 protein: CASSLWTSGAQETQYF. The DNA reads as follows: TGTGCCAGCAGCCTCTGGACTAGCGGTGCCCAAGAGACCCAGTACTTC.